This TCR beta chain emerged from a study of T-cell memory formation after mild COVID-19. TCRdb re-derived calls from the 5' RACE reads in MiXCR, one entry per CDR3 protein. The table includes 250,000 to 350,000 distinct CDR3 sequences, over 11% detected once. The ends were cut back, 0 bases at V and 4 bases at J, with 9 bases in the middle. The CDR3 runs 14 residues. The germline gives CDR1 LGHNA, CDR2 YSLEER. Study outcomes and limitations: Clones shrinking between day 15 and 85 showed a balanced CD4/CD8 split, and those that grew later tilted toward CD4+. Some SARS-CoV-2-responding clones were already detected in memory before infection.

This clonotype was picked up one time. Its antigen is unidentified. This chain links TRBV4-3 with TRBJ2-5; D perhaps matches TRBD1 (6 bases). This clonotype was sampled from a man aged 18 to 29 who had mild COVID-19 (a few samples of this study predate the infection). Cell type and time point are not known. Sequenced material: PBMCs or a T cell subset sorted from them (not recorded which). The CDR3 here is CASSQDWGRETQYF. In DNA, the CDR3 is TGCGCCAGCAGCCAAGATTGGGGGCGAGAGACCCAGTACTTC.